This entry describes one TCR beta chain. Antigen unknown. The CDR3 runs 17 residues. V lost 0 bases, J lost 4 bases, and 6 bases stayed unmatched. Germline V gene data show CDR1 as SGHTS and CDR2 as YDEGEE. The PCR employed 60 Vbeta primers together with 13 Jbeta primers. The table came from immunoSEQ multiplex PCR; TCRdb's copy has only in-frame clones and leaves some out. The sample has some 110,000 clones; more than 60% are singletons. The data were taken from a study of cytomegalovirus exposure and HLA in healthy donors. Study-level results: A later analysis linked a missense DCLRE1C variant to TCR beta V- and J-gene trimming.

The TCR originated in a man under 40 in good health and CMV-seronegative. The J gene is TRBJ2-1, the V gene TRBV5-8; TRBD2 aligns across 11 bases. The material sequenced was PBMCs. As DNA, the CDR3 is TGTGCCAGCAGCTTGGGGGTAGCGGGAGGGAATTACAATGAGCAGTTCTTC. It codes for CASSLGVAGGNYNEQFF.